The 32 T cell receptor beta chains given below trace back to one sample, sequenced in a study of T-cell reconstitution after alpha-beta-depleted transplantation in children. Unique molecular identifiers were incorporated when the TCRbeta library was constructed. TCRdb analysed the PCR reads with MiXCR anew, one entry per CDR3 protein. The table lists around 580,000 distinct CDR3 sequences, about a quarter of them singletons. The source material was PBMCs, sampled before TCRalphabeta/CD19-depleted stem cell transplant. Receptors were obtained from a boy younger than two with Wiskott-Aldrich syndrome, due to receive a stem cell transplant.

V usage is TRBV5-1 and J usage is TRBJ1-1; TRBD1 is a possible D gene (5 bases). CDR3 length: 14 amino acids. V lost 5 bases, J lost 3 bases, and 14 bases lay in between. Germline CDR1 and CDR2: SGHRS and YFSETQ. The CDR3 sequence is CASRARSRDTEAFF. DNA for the CDR3: TGCGCCAGCAGGGCCAGGAGCAGGGACACTGAAGCTTTCTTT.

J is TRBJ2-5 and V is TRBV12-3 or TRBV12-4, with TRBD2 matching over 7 bases. V was pared by 6 bases and J by 5 bases, with 6 bases of the junction left unmatched. CDR3 size: 13 residues. CDR3 loop: CASSQGGPETQYF. CDR3 bases: TGTGCCAGCAGCCAGGGAGGGCCGGAGACCCAGTACTTC.

V and J are TRBV12-3 or TRBV12-4 and TRBJ2-2; D unresolved. There are 12 residues in the CDR3. The V and J ends lost 7 bases and 9 bases respectively, with 12 bases between them. The CDR3 nucleotides are TGTGCCAGCACCTTAGAAGTAAGGGAGCTGTTTTTT. Amino acids: CASTLEVRELFF.

This clonotype occurred a few times. V is TRBV6-5 and J is TRBJ1-3; tentatively, D is TRBD1 (5 bases). CDR1 and CDR2 (germline): MNHEY, SVGAGI. The CDR3 runs 16 residues. Trimming pared 2 bases from V and 5 bases from J, leaving 16 bases between. CDR3 loop: CASSYSWGSFRNTIYF. The CDR3 DNA follows: TGTGCCAGCAGTTACAGTTGGGGCTCTTTCAGAAACACCATATATTTT.

The rearrangement links TRBV18 to TRBJ1-4; no clear D. Between the trimmed V and J ends, which lost 2 bases and 0 bases, there was a span of 10 bases. The germline gives CDR1 KGHSH, CDR2 LQKENI. The CDR3 runs to 16 residues. CDR3 in amino acids: CASSPKYLATNEKLFF. The CDR3 DNA reads as TGTGCCAGCTCACCAAAGTATCTAGCAACTAATGAAAAACTGTTTTTT.

The chain recombines TRBV7-2 with TRBJ2-5; no reliable D call. Germline CDR1 and CDR2: SGHTA and FQGNSA. V lost 1 base to trimming and J lost 1 base, with 16 bases between them. CDR3 size: 17 residues. CDR3 protein: CASSLVPALALQETQYF. For the CDR3, the DNA is TGTGCCAGCAGCTTAGTTCCTGCCTTGGCGCTCCAAGAGACCCAGTACTTC. Together with reference TRBV7-2 and TRBJ2-5, the CDR3 gives the full variable domain: GAGVSQSPSNKVTEKGKDVELRCDPISGHTALYWYRQSLGQGLEFLIYFQGNSAPDKSGLPSDRFSAERTGGSVSTLTIQRTQQEDSAVYLCASSLVPALALQETQYFGPGTRLLVL.

The genes are TRBV12-3 or TRBV12-4 and TRBJ1-4, with D possibly matching TRBD1 (6 bases). CDR3 size: 14 residues. Trimming shortened V by 7 bases and J by 8 bases, and 17 bases separated the two germline ends. DNA of the CDR3: TGTGCCAGCAAGGAGACTGGAGGGGGAGAAAAACTGTTTTTT. Translating it yields CASKETGGGEKLFF.

This clonotype was counted a few times. This sequence joins TRBV5-5 and TRBJ2-3; 12 bases map to TRBD1. The V segment lost 4 bases and the J segment 3 bases; nucleotides outside the gene matches: 6. CDR3 size: 16 residues. The germline CDR1 and CDR2 sequences are SGHKS and YYEKEE (reference sequence). Here the CDR3 DNA reads TGTGCCAGCAGCAGTGGGACAGGGGGCATTACAGATACGCAGTATTTT. Protein sequence: CASSSGTGGITDTQYF.

This clonotype was counted a few times. CDR3 nucleotides: TGTGCCAGCAGTGTGCAGAGGCTTATTCAAGAGACCCAGTACTTC. It translates to CASSVQRLIQETQYF. The chain recombines TRBV6-1 with TRBJ2-5; D gene unclear. V shed 4 bases and J shed 2 bases, with 14 bases lying between them. The germline V gene has CDR1 MNHNS and CDR2 SASEGT. This CDR3 is 15 amino acids long.

This clonotype was observed a few times. The gene calls are TRBV6-4 and TRBJ2-2; 7 bases map to TRBD1. The ends lost 3 bases at V and 3 bases at J; junction bases unmatched: 7. CDR1 and CDR2 from the germline V gene are MRHNA and SNTAGT. This CDR3 has 16 amino acids. The CDR3 coding sequence is TGTGCCAGCAGTGAATCCGGGACAGCGCACACCGGGGAGCTGTTTTTT. This translates into CASSESGTAHTGELFF.

This clonotype was observed a handful of times. The rearrangement joins TRBV11-3 to TRBJ2-3; 7 bases are shared with TRBD2. This CDR3 is built from 13 residues. V lost 3 bases, J lost 6 bases, and 3 bases stayed unmatched. The V gene's germline CDR1 is SGHNT and CDR2 YENEEA. This CDR3 is CASSFGGSDTQYF. The CDR3 DNA reads TGTGCCAGCAGCTTCGGCGGGAGTGATACGCAGTATTTT.

V gene TRBV27 combines with J gene TRBJ2-3; 13 bases fit TRBD2. Germline values: CDR1 MNHEY, CDR2 SMNVEV (reference sequence). This CDR3 is built from 17 residues. Trimming took 5 bases from V and 5 from J; bases not matched to a gene: 10. CDR3 DNA: TGTGCCAGCAGTAAGACTAGCGGGAGGTATTTGGGAGATACGCAGTATTTT. This codes for CASSKTSGRYLGDTQYF.

This chain uses TRBV5-1 with TRBJ2-2; TRBD1 aligns across 8 bases. The CDR3 consists of 15 residues. With 4 bases clipped from V and 3 bases from J, the junction kept 5 bases outside the gene matches. The germline CDR1 and CDR2 sequences are SGHRS and YFSETQ. In nucleotides, the CDR3 is TGCGCCAGCAGCACCAGGGGGCCCTACACCGGGGAGCTGTTTTTT. Translation gives CASSTRGPYTGELFF. The whole variable domain, remainder taken from reference TRBV5-1 and TRBJ2-2, is KAGVTQTPRYLIKTRGQQVTLSCSPISGHRSVSWYQQTPGQGLQFLFEYFSETQRNKGNFPGRFSGRQFSNSRSEMNVSTLELGDSALYLCASSTRGPYTGELFFGEGSRLTVL.

This clonotype was seen a handful of times. The chain recombines TRBV4-2 with TRBJ2-7; 9 positions match TRBD2. V lost 5 bases to trimming and J lost 1 base; unmatched junction nucleotides: 9. CDR1 is LGHNA and CDR2 is YNFKEQ in the germline V gene. The CDR3 consists of 16 residues. This chain's CDR3 is CASSTQGLASSYEQYF. The CDR3 DNA reads as TGTGCCAGCAGCACCCAAGGACTAGCGTCTTCCTACGAGCAGTACTTC.

V and J are TRBV20-1 and TRBJ1-5; 9 bases are a match to TRBD1. This CDR3 spans 17 amino acids. V gave up 6 bases and J gave up 0 bases; unmatched junction bases: 12. Germline CDR1 DFQATT, CDR2 SNEGSKA (reference sequence). As DNA, the CDR3 is TGCAGTGCAAGCCTTCCCGGACAGGGGAGTAGCAATCAGCCCCAGCATTTT. Translated, it gives CSASLPGQGSSNQPQHF.

V is TRBV5-1 and J is TRBJ2-1; the D gene is possibly TRBD2 (6 bases). Between the trimmed V and J ends, which lost 0 bases and 8 bases, there was a span of 18 bases. Germline values: CDR1 SGHRS, CDR2 YFSETQ. CDR3 length equals 16 residues. CDR3 nucleotide sequence: TGCGCCAGCAGCTTGGCTCCGGTCGGGAGAGGGTATGAGCAGTTCTTC. This sequence encodes CASSLAPVGRGYEQFF.

V is TRBV14 and J is TRBJ2-1; a possible D gene is TRBD2 (6 bases). CDR3 length: 14 amino acids. CDR1 and CDR2 (germline): SGHDN, FVKESK. The V end was cut by 4 bases, the J end by 7 bases, with 14 bases between. The CDR3 protein is CASSRSSGLNEQFF. The CDR3 nucleotides are TGTGCCAGCAGCCGTTCCAGCGGGCTAAATGAGCAGTTCTTC. The complete variable domain, with remaining parts taken from reference TRBV14 and TRBJ2-1, reads EAGVTQFPSHSVIEKGQTVTLRCDPISGHDNLYWYRRVMGKEIKFLLHFVKESKQDESGMPNNRFLAERTGGTYSTLKVQPAELEDSGVYFCASSRSSGLNEQFFGPGTRLTVL.

The chain joins TRBV5-6 to TRBJ2-4; 7 bases agree with TRBD1. Germline CDR1 SGHDT, CDR2 YYEEEE. With 3 bases clipped from V and 5 bases from J, the junction kept 8 bases outside the gene matches. The CDR3 spans 15 residues. The CDR3 here is CASSYFDRVENIQYF. The CDR3 coding sequence is TGTGCCAGCAGCTACTTCGACAGGGTCGAAAACATTCAGTACTTC.

This clonotype was seen a few times. V usage is TRBV6-5 and J usage is TRBJ2-1; 8 bases line up with TRBD2. The CDR3 length is 15 residues. V dropped 2 bases and J dropped 6; count of bases not matched to a gene: 6. Germline assignment: CDR1 MNHEY and CDR2 SVGAGI. CDR3 region: CASSYPAGAFNEQFF. CDR3 bases: TGTGCCAGCAGTTACCCAGCGGGAGCATTCAATGAGCAGTTCTTC.

This clonotype was seen a few times. The chain links TRBV5-6 to TRBJ1-4; D not certain. In germline, CDR1 is SGHDT, CDR2 YYEEEE. The CDR3 is 15 amino acids. The V end was cut by 2 bases, the J end by 3 bases, with 11 bases between. CDR3 bases: TGTGCCAGCAGCTTTAGGTCTTCGGCTAATGAAAAACTGTTTTTT. As protein: CASSFRSSANEKLFF.

The rearrangement uses TRBV19 and TRBJ1-5; maybe TRBD1 (6 bases). CDR3 length: 15 amino acids. CDR1 is LNHDA and CDR2 is SQIVND in the germline V gene (reference sequence). Trimming removed 2 bases at V and 3 bases at J, with 11 bases between. This CDR3 reads CASSIWQGINQPQHF. The CDR3 nucleotides read TGTGCCAGTAGTATATGGCAGGGGATCAATCAGCCCCAGCATTTT. The variable domain in full, completed from reference TRBV19 and TRBJ1-5, reads DGGITQSPKYLFRKEGQNVTLSCEQNLNHDAMYWYRQDPGQGLRLIYYSQIVNDFQKGDIAEGYSVSREKKESFPLTVTSAQKNPTAFYLCASSIWQGINQPQHFGDGTRLSIL.

The chain recombines TRBV12-3 or TRBV12-4 with TRBJ2-3, with 9 bases aligning to TRBD2. This CDR3 has 16 amino acids. Unmatched junction bases numbered 6, after V lost 5 bases and J lost 0 bases. Written as DNA, the CDR3 is TGTGCCAGCAGTACTCGACTAGCGGCTAGCACAGATACGCAGTATTTT. Protein product: CASSTRLAASTDTQYF.

The gene calls are TRBV29-1 and TRBJ2-7; D call uncertain. The germline V gene has CDR1 SQVTM and CDR2 ANQGSEA. CDR3 length: 11 residues. With 7 bases removed from V and 2 bases from J, the gap between germline ends came to 9 bases. CDR3 in amino acids: CSARNTYEQYF. In DNA form, the CDR3 reads TGCAGCGCCCGGAATACCTACGAGCAGTACTTC.

The table lists this clonotype with a few counts. The chain carries TRBV9 and TRBJ2-1; TRBD2 matches 7 bases. Germline trimming cut 0 bases from V and 7 bases from J; bases unmatched to any gene: 7. Germline lookup yields CDR1 SGDLS and CDR2 YYNGEE. This CDR3 has 15 amino acids. The CDR3 is CASSVELAMGNEQFF. The CDR3 DNA follows: TGTGCCAGCAGCGTAGAACTAGCGATGGGAAATGAGCAGTTCTTC. Full variable domain (outside the CDR3, taken from reference TRBV9 and TRBJ2-1): DSGVTQTPKHLITATGQRVTLRCSPRSGDLSVYWYQQSLDQGLQFLIQYYNGEERAKGNILERFSAQQFPDLHSELNLSSLELGDSALYFCASSVELAMGNEQFFGPGTRLTVL.

The chain employs TRBV24-1 and TRBJ2-2; TRBD2 matches 7 bases. The CDR3 consists of 14 residues. V shed 5 bases and J 3 bases; nucleotides not matched to a gene: 2. CDR1 is KGHDR and CDR2 is SFDVKD in the germline V gene. DNA of the CDR3: TGTGCCACCAGTGTGGCGGGGGACACCGGGGAGCTGTTTTTT. Translating it yields CATSVAGDTGELFF.

The chain couples TRBV7-2 to TRBJ2-7; 9 bases map to TRBD2. The germline gives CDR1 SGHTA, CDR2 FQGNSA. CDR3 length: 15 residues. The V and J ends lost 2 bases and 5 bases, in that order; junction bases with no gene match: 7. Written as DNA, the CDR3 is TGTGCCAGCAGCTTATTGCCTAGCGGGACCCACGAGCAGTACTTC. Its translation: CASSLLPSGTHEQYF.

In this sample, this clonotype turned up a few times. The chain combines TRBV12-3 or TRBV12-4 with TRBJ2-7, with 10 bases matching TRBD2. This CDR3 has 15 amino acids. The V segment lost 0 bases and the J segment 5 bases; nucleotides outside the gene matches: 4. CDR3 nucleotides: TGTGCCAGCAGTTTAGCGGGACTAGCGCGGGACGAGCAGTACTTC. Amino acids: CASSLAGLARDEQYF.

This clonotype was observed a single time. This chain connects TRBV29-1 to TRBJ1-1, with D possibly being TRBD1 (5 bases). The germline gives CDR1 SQVTM, CDR2 ANQGSEA. The CDR3 contains 14 residues. Trimming pared 2 bases from V and 2 bases from J, leaving 12 bases between. The CDR3 bases are TGCAGCGTTGAATCCGGGGGAGCTAACACTGAAGCTTTCTTT. It encodes CSVESGGANTEAFF. The variable domain in full, completed from reference TRBV29-1 and TRBJ1-1, reads SAVISQKPSRDICQRGTSLTIQCQVDSQVTMMFWYRQQPGQSLTLIATANQGSEATYESGFVIDKFPISRPNLTFSTLTVSNMSPEDSSIYLCSVESGGANTEAFFGQGTRLTVV.

This clonotype has more than one count but fewer than ten. The genes are TRBV6-4 and TRBJ1-6, with 8 positions matching TRBD1. With 6 bases clipped from V and 9 bases from J, the junction kept 10 bases outside the gene matches. The germline gives CDR1 MRHNA, CDR2 SNTAGT. The CDR3 spans 15 residues. This CDR3 is CASSDGVQGASPLHF. For the CDR3, the DNA is TGTGCCAGCAGCGACGGGGTCCAGGGGGCTTCACCCCTCCACTTT.

The chain couples TRBV4-2 to TRBJ2-7; D may correspond to TRBD1 or TRBD2 (5 bases each). CDR1 is LGHNA, CDR2 YNFKEQ, per germline. Trimming took 2 bases from V and 0 from J, leaving 8 bases between them. The CDR3 is 14 residues long. The CDR3 is CASSQPGTSYEQYF. CDR3 sequence (DNA): TGTGCCAGCAGCCAACCCGGGACCTCCTACGAGCAGTACTTC.

The rearrangement uses TRBV27 and TRBJ1-1, with D maybe TRBD1 (5 bases). Germline V gene lookup returns CDR1 MNHEY and CDR2 SMNVEV (reference sequence). The V and J ends lost 6 bases and 0 bases respectively, with 14 bases between them. The CDR3 is made up of 15 amino acids. Written as DNA, the CDR3 is TGTGCCAGCAGACAGGTCCCACTAATGAACACTGAAGCTTTCTTT. As protein: CASRQVPLMNTEAFF.

This clonotype was observed a few times. The V and J genes are TRBV5-1 and TRBJ2-2, with 7 nucleotides matching TRBD1. This CDR3 comprises 16 residues. Germline values: CDR1 SGHRS, CDR2 YFSETQ. Losses at the gene ends were 3 bases for V and 1 base for J; bases not matched to a gene: 6. The CDR3 coding sequence is TGCGCCAGCAGCTCCCAGGGACAGATGAACACCGGGGAGCTGTTTTTT. Protein: CASSSQGQMNTGELFF. Complete variable domain (other parts from reference TRBV5-1 and TRBJ2-2): KAGVTQTPRYLIKTRGQQVTLSCSPISGHRSVSWYQQTPGQGLQFLFEYFSETQRNKGNFPGRFSGRQFSNSRSEMNVSTLELGDSALYLCASSSQGQMNTGELFFGEGSRLTVL.